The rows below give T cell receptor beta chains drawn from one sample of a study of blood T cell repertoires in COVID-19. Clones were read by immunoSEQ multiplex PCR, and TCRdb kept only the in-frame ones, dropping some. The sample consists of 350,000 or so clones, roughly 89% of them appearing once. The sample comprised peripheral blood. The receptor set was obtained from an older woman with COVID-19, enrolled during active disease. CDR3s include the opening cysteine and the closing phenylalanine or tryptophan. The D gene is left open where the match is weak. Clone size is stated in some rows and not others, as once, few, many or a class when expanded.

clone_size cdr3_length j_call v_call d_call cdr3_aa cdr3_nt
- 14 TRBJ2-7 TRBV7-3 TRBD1 CASSSTGGSHEQYF TGTGCCAGCAGCTCTACAGGGGGCTCACACGAGCAGTACTTC
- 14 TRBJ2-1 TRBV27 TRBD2 CASSLNGGASEQFF TGTGCCAGCAGTTTGAACGGGGGGGCCTCTGAGCAGTTCTTC
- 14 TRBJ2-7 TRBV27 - CASSFFGTDYEQYF TGTGCCAGCAGTTTTTTCGGGACTGACTACGAGCAGTACTTC
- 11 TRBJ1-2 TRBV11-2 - CASSSGYGYTF TGTGCCAGCAGCTCAGGGTATGGCTACACCTTC
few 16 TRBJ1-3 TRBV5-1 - CASSLGGVPSGNTIYF TGCGCCAGCAGCTTGGGCGGAGTGCCCTCTGGAAACACCATATATTTT
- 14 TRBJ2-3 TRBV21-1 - CATRTGEGPDTQYF TGTGCCACGCGGACCGGGGAGGGTCCAGATACGCAGTATTTT
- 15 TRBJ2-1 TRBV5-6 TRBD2 CASSLGGGPRNEQFF TGTGCCAGCAGCTTGGGCGGGGGGCCTCGGAATGAGCAGTTCTTC
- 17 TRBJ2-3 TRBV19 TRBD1 CASSSGQAALGTDTQYF TGTGCCAGTAGTTCGGGACAGGCGGCCTTAGGGACAGATACGCAGTATTTT
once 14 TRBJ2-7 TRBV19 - CASSMWTSEIEQYF TGTGCCAGTAGTATGTGGACAAGCGAAATCGAGCAGTACTTC
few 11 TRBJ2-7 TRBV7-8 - CASSFQYEQYF TGTGCCAGCAGCTTTCAATACGAGCAGTACTTC
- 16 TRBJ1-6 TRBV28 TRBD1 CASSPQTGFRNSPLHF TGTGCCAGCAGTCCACAGACAGGGTTCAGGAATTCACCCCTCCACTTT
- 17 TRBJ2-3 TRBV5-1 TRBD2 CASSPSGTSGVTDTQYF TGCGCCAGCAGCCCGTCGGGGACTAGCGGAGTCACAGATACGCAGTATTTT
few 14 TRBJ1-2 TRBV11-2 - CASRPPGDLSGYTF TGTGCCAGCAGGCCCCCGGGGGACCTTAGCGGCTACACCTTC
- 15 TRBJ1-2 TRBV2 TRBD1 CASRPRGTGLYGYTF TGTGCCAGCAGGCCCAGGGGGACAGGGCTTTATGGCTACACCTTC
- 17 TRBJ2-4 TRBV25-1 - CASSEWGGGGAKNIQYF TGTGCCAGCAGTGAATGGGGGGGCGGAGGGGCCAAAAACATTCAGTACTTC
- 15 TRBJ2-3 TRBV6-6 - CASSYLQGNTDTQYF TGTGCCAGCAGTTACTTACAGGGAAACACAGATACGCAGTATTTT
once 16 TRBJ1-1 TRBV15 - CATSRDPIGVGTEAFF TGTGCCACCAGCAGAGATCCCATAGGGGTGGGCACTGAAGCTTTCTTT
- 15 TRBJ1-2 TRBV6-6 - CASSFPGRSNYGYTF TGTGCCAGCAGTTTTCCCGGGAGGTCTAACTATGGCTACACCTTC
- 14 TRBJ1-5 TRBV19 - CASTPGRHNQPQHF TGTGCCAGTACCCCGGGGAGACACAATCAGCCCCAGCATTTT
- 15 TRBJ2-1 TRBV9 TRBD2 CASSLLAGEYNEQFF TGTGCCAGCAGCCTTCTAGCGGGGGAATACAATGAGCAGTTCTTC
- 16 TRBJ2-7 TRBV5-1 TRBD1 CASSLAGGQGTYEQYF TGCGCCAGCAGCTTGGCTGGGGGACAGGGCACCTACGAGCAGTACTTC
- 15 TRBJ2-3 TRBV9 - CASSAEGQGTDTQYF TGTGCCAGCAGCGCCGAAGGACAAGGCACAGATACGCAGTATTTT
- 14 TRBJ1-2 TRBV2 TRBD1 CASRPGQGAVGYTF TGTGCCAGCAGACCTGGACAGGGGGCGGTTGGCTACACCTTC
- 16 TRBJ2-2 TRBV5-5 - CASSLAGAQNTGELFF TGTGCCAGCAGCTTGGCTGGGGCCCAGAACACCGGGGAGCTGTTTTTT
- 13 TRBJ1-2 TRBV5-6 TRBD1 CASSLQGYYGYTF TGTGCCAGCAGCTTACAGGGGTACTATGGCTACACCTTC
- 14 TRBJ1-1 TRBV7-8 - CASSLVGVGTEAFF TGTGCCAGCAGCTTAGTAGGGGTGGGAACTGAAGCTTTCTTT
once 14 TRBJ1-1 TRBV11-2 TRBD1 CASSLAGMGQWAFF TGTGCCAGCAGCTTAGCGGGTATGGGACAGTGGGCTTTCTTT
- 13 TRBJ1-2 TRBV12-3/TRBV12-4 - CASSIRADNGYTF TGTGCCAGCAGCATCAGGGCGGACAATGGCTACACCTTC
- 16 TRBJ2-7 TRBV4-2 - CASSQDGGVSWYEQYF TGTGCCAGCAGCCAAGACGGAGGAGTCTCCTGGTACGAGCAGTACTTC
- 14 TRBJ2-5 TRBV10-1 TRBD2 CASSETLAGGPQYF TGCGCCAGCAGTGAAACGCTAGCGGGGGGGCCTCAGTACTTC
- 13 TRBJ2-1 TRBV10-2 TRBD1 CASSPGGLNEQFF TGCGCCAGCAGCCCAGGGGGTCTCAATGAGCAGTTCTTC
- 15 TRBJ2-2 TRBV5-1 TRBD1 CASSFSGGNTGELFF TGCGCCAGCAGCTTCTCAGGGGGGAACACCGGGGAGCTGTTTTTT
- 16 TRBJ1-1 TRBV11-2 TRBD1 CASSYRGLSVLSEAFF TGTGCCAGCAGCTACAGGGGGCTATCAGTGCTGAGTGAAGCTTTCTTT
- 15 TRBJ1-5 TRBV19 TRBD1 CASSIVEGAGQPQHF TGTGCCAGTAGTATAGTTGAGGGGGCGGGTCAGCCCCAGCATTTT
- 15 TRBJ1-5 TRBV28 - CASSLAGGSNQPQHF TGTGCCAGCAGTTTGGCGGGAGGAAGCAATCAGCCCCAGCATTTT
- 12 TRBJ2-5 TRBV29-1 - CSVGNRAETQYF TGCAGCGTCGGGAATCGGGCTGAGACCCAGTACTTC